This record covers a single T cell receptor (beta chain). This sample is drawn from a study of blood T cell repertoires in COVID-19. On the study more broadly: The samples span acute and convalescent COVID-19 from the United States, Italy and Spain.

Germline V gene lookup returns CDR1 MDHEN and CDR2 SYDVKM. The length of the CDR3 is 16 residues. V was clipped by 6 bases and J by 1 base, with 15 bases between them. Authors' methods: The authors estimated nucleated cell counts from reference gene primer amplification. Profiled with immunoSEQ multiplex PCR; TCRdb holds only in-frame clones, not every one. The DNA gave D and trimming, while V, J and clone size come from that table. Here the sample spans 89,000 or so clones, 85% being singletons. The V and J genes are TRBV28 and TRBJ2-2; a possible D gene is TRBD2 (5 bases). The TCR originated in an elderly man with acute or convalescent COVID-19. The sample comprised peripheral blood. This CDR3 reads CASSAWLGGNTGELFF. CDR3 DNA: TGTGCCAGCAGCGCGTGGCTCGGAGGGAACACCGGGGAGCTGTTTTTT. Supplemented by reference TRBV28 and TRBJ2-2, the full variable domain reads DVKVTQSSRYLVKRTGEKVFLECVQDMDHENMFWYRQDPGLGLRLIYFSYDVKMKEKGDIPEGYSVSREKKERFSLILESASTNQTSMYLCASSAWLGGNTGELFFGEGSRLTVL.